The next 24 T cell receptor beta chains were all read from a single sample in a study of radiation and T cells in renal cell carcinoma. Repertoires were generated with immunoSEQ multiplex PCR, while TCRdb's copy carries only in-frame clones and drops some. Found here are 100,000 or so clones, around nine tenths of them singletons; the top ten hold approximately 8.1%. The time point here: baseline pretreatment blood. As to treatment: 15 Gy SBRT to primary tumor, nephrectomy 4 weeks later. The source material was blood, sampled from a patient whose treatment included radiotherapy and nephrectomy. The receptors were gathered from a man aged 50-60 years with renal cell carcinoma.

Remarks on this clone: The same CDR3 arises from other DNA sequences in this sample as well. The rearrangement uses TRBV5-1 and TRBJ2-7; D is undetermined. Germline values: CDR1 SGHRS, CDR2 YFSETQ. This CDR3 region has 13 residues. V was pared by 0 bases and J by 0 bases, with 4 bases between. The CDR3 here is CASSLASSYEQYF. The CDR3 DNA reads as TGCGCCAGCAGCTTGGCCAGCTCCTACGAGCAGTACTTC.

The chain couples TRBV5-1 to TRBJ2-7; 11 nucleotides match TRBD2. The V gene's germline CDR1 is SGHRS and CDR2 YFSETQ. V was pared by 2 bases and J by 2 bases, with 0 bases of the junction left unmatched. The CDR3 totals 14 residues. CDR3 amino acids: CASSFSGGAYEQYF. The CDR3 DNA sequence: TGCGCCAGCAGCTTTAGCGGGGGGGCCTACGAGCAGTACTTC. Filled out from reference TRBV5-1 and TRBJ2-7, the complete variable domain reads KAGVTQTPRYLIKTRGQQVTLSCSPISGHRSVSWYQQTPGQGLQFLFEYFSETQRNKGNFPGRFSGRQFSNSRSEMNVSTLELGDSALYLCASSFSGGAYEQYFGPGTRLTVT.

The rearrangement links TRBV4-1 to TRBJ1-5; D call uncertain. CDR3 size: 14 residues. In germline, CDR1 is MGHRA, CDR2 YSYEKL. V gave up 0 bases and J gave up 6 bases, with 9 bases separating them. The CDR3 loop reads CASSQDSIGQPQHF. The CDR3, as DNA: TGCGCCAGCAGCCAAGATTCCATCGGTCAGCCCCAGCATTTT.

The rearrangement links TRBV7-2 to TRBJ2-4, with D tentatively TRBD1 (5 bases). This CDR3 contains 13 residues. The germline CDR1 and CDR2 sequences are SGHTA and FQGNSA. V was clipped by 4 bases and J by 10 bases, with 14 bases between them. DNA of the CDR3: TGTGCCAGCAGCTCCGACAGCCTGGGGATTCAGTACTTC. Encoded protein: CASSSDSLGIQYF.

The gene calls are TRBV4-3 and TRBJ1-4, with a possible D match to TRBD1 (5 bases). The V and J ends lost 2 bases and 4 bases respectively, with 23 bases between them. Per germline, CDR1 LGHNA and CDR2 YSLEER. This CDR3 comprises 19 residues. In DNA form, the CDR3 reads TGCGCCAGCAGCCAAAGACCGACAGCGGACTTACGATTTAATGAAAAACTGTTTTTT. Its translation is CASSQRPTADLRFNEKLFF.

A few counts support this clone. CDR3 DNA: TGCGCCAGCAGCCAAGGCGGGGGCGGGGGAAGTACAGATACGCAGTATTTT. Amino acids: CASSQGGGGGSTDTQYF. The chain combines TRBV4-3 with TRBJ2-3; weak D call: TRBD2 (7 bases). V dropped 1 base and J dropped 3 bases, with 17 bases sitting between them. The CDR3 covers 17 residues. The germline gives CDR1 LGHNA, CDR2 YSLEER.

This chain connects TRBV2 to TRBJ1-4, with a tentative D call TRBD1 (5 bases). Deletions cut 6 bases from V and 3 bases from J, with 17 bases between. The length of the CDR3 is 16 residues. Per the germline V gene, CDR1 is SNHLY and CDR2 is FYNNEI. The chain's CDR3 is CASRPGYRMSNEKLFF. The CDR3 coding sequence is TGTGCCAGCAGGCCAGGGTATAGGATGTCTAATGAAAAACTGTTTTTT. Looking up the rest from reference TRBV2 and TRBJ1-4 gives the full variable domain: EPEVTQTPSHQVTQMGQEVILRCVPISNHLYFYWYRQILGQKVEFLVSFYNNEISEKSEIFDDQFSVERPDGSNFTLKIRSTKLEDSAMYFCASRPGYRMSNEKLFFGSGTQLSVL.

The CDR3 spells CASSNRQGRDYGYTF. The CDR3 DNA reads as TGTGCCAGCAGTAATCGACAGGGGCGGGACTATGGCTACACCTTC. The chain joins TRBV6-5 to TRBJ1-2; 8 bases are a match to TRBD1. V gave up 5 bases and J gave up 3 bases; unmatched junction bases: 8. The CDR3 covers 15 residues. From germline, CDR1 is MNHEY and CDR2 SVGAGI.

The chain couples TRBV10-1 to TRBJ2-7, with D possibly being TRBD2 (6 bases). Trimming shortened V by 2 bases and J by 1 base, and 12 bases separated the two germline ends. The germline CDR1 and CDR2 sequences are WNHNN and SYGVQD (reference sequence). This CDR3 region has 15 residues. The CDR3 bases are TGCGCCAGCAGTGAGCCCATGGCGGGGTCCTACGAGCAGTACTTC. Translating it yields CASSEPMAGSYEQYF.

The CDR3 region is CASSVGGANVLTF. The DNA for the CDR3 is TGTGCCAGTAGCGTGGGCGGGGCCAACGTCCTGACTTTC. The V call is TRBV19, the J call TRBJ2-6; unclear D gene. Germline CDR1 is LNHDA and CDR2 is SQIVND (reference sequence). The CDR3 consists of 13 residues. V was pared by 6 bases and J by 4 bases, with 7 bases between. Full variable domain (rest looked up from reference TRBV19 and TRBJ2-6): DGGITQSPKYLFRKEGQNVTLSCEQNLNHDAMYWYRQDPGQGLRLIYYSQIVNDFQKGDIAEGYSVSREKKESFPLTVTSAQKNPTAFYLCASSVGGANVLTFGAGSRLTVL.

The chain has TRBV2 and TRBJ2-7, with 11 nucleotides matching TRBD1. V lost 7 bases and J lost 4; bases outside the gene matches: 6. In germline, CDR1 is SNHLY, CDR2 FYNNEI. CDR3 length equals 14 residues. The CDR3 DNA is TGTGCCAGCACCAGGGACAGGGGGGGGTACGAGCAGTACTTC. It translates to CASTRDRGGYEQYF. The entire variable domain, with the rest obtained from reference TRBV2 and TRBJ2-7, is as follows: EPEVTQTPSHQVTQMGQEVILRCVPISNHLYFYWYRQILGQKVEFLVSFYNNEISEKSEIFDDQFSVERPDGSNFTLKIRSTKLEDSAMYFCASTRDRGGYEQYFGPGTRLTVT.

In its sample, this clone was seen once. The rearrangement joins TRBV9 to TRBJ1-3; tentatively, D is TRBD1 (6 bases). This CDR3 has 16 residues. Germline V lookup: CDR1 SGDLS, CDR2 YYNGEE. Trimming took off 4 bases at V and 0 bases at J, with 14 bases between the two ends. Here the CDR3 DNA reads TGTGCCAGCAGCCCTTCCGACAGGCGCTCTGGAAACACCATATATTTT. This sequence encodes CASSPSDRRSGNTIYF.

As to this clone: At one end the junction does not follow the germline gene, possibly because of a read error. This rearrangement joins TRBV9 to TRBJ2-7; D is uncertain. The CDR3 contains 15 residues. Germline V gene lookup returns CDR1 SGDLS and CDR2 YYNGEE. The CDR3 DNA follows: TGTGCCAGCACCGTAGTTACAGTTATCTACTACGAGCAGTACTTC. Amino acids: CASTVVTVIYYEQYF.

V usage is TRBV5-1 and J usage is TRBJ1-2; weak D call: TRBD1 (6 bases). Trimming cost V 6 bases and J 4 bases, with 10 bases left between them. Germline V gene data show CDR1 as SGHRS and CDR2 as YFSETQ. This CDR3 is built from 12 residues. The CDR3 loop is CASTQDSYGYTF. In DNA form, the CDR3 reads TGCGCCAGCACCCAGGACAGCTATGGCTACACCTTC.

The chain is built from TRBV2 and TRBJ2-7; D not certain. CDR1 SNHLY and CDR2 FYNNEI come from the germline V gene. The CDR3 extends over 11 amino acids. V was cut by 7 bases and J by 2 bases, with 6 bases left in between. CDR3 nucleotide sequence: TGTGCCAGCATGAGGACCTACGAGCAGTACTTC. This encodes CASMRTYEQYF.

The chain links TRBV19 to TRBJ1-1; TRBD1 is a possible D gene (5 bases). In germline, CDR1 is LNHDA, CDR2 SQIVND (reference sequence). Between the trimmed V and J ends, which lost 1 base and 1 base, there was a span of 10 bases. This CDR3 comprises 15 residues. CDR3 DNA sequence: TGTGCCAGTAGTATAGGACAGACTCGGAACACTGAAGCTTTCTTT. Translated: CASSIGQTRNTEAFF.

The chain employs TRBV2 and TRBJ2-2; either TRBD1 or TRBD2 may supply D (5 bases each). The V and J ends lost 4 bases and 5 bases respectively, with 14 bases between them. Germline CDR1 SNHLY, CDR2 FYNNEI. The CDR3 contains 15 residues. The CDR3 spells CASSVWGSVTGELFF. CDR3 nucleotides: TGTGCCAGCAGTGTCTGGGGGAGCGTAACCGGGGAGCTGTTTTTT.

V and J are TRBV9 and TRBJ2-1; 9 nucleotides match TRBD2. Germline CDR1 and CDR2: SGDLS and YYNGEE. J was trimmed by 9 bases and V by 0 bases; bases with no gene match: 7. The CDR3 loop spans 15 amino acids. CDR3 loop: CASSVDGTSFSEQFF. The CDR3 nucleotides are TGTGCCAGCAGCGTAGATGGGACTAGCTTCAGTGAGCAGTTCTTC.

V and J are TRBV7-9 and TRBJ2-3; no definite D call. V lost 2 bases and J lost 3, with 18 bases in between. The CDR3 spans 17 residues. Germline V gene sequence: CDR1 SEHNR, CDR2 FQNEAQ (reference sequence). The CDR3 is CASSLISMVSATDTQYF. The CDR3, as DNA: TGTGCCAGCAGCTTAATTTCGATGGTTTCGGCGACAGATACGCAGTATTTT. Combining the CDR3 with reference TRBV7-9 and TRBJ2-3 gives the whole variable domain DTGVSQNPRHKITKRGQNVTFRCDPISEHNRLYWYRQTLGQGPEFLTYFQNEAQLEKSRLLSDRFSAERPKGSFSTLEIQRTEQGDSAMYLCASSLISMVSATDTQYFGPGTRLTVL.

The chain is built from TRBV7-6 and TRBJ2-2; perhaps TRBD2 as D (5 bases). Germline CDR1 and CDR2: SGHVS and FNYEAQ. This CDR3 is built from 12 residues. V dropped 6 bases and J dropped 8 bases, with 10 bases sitting between them. The CDR3 DNA reads TGTGCCAGCAGTTTTACTAGGGGGGAGCTGTTTTTT. This codes for CASSFTRGELFF.

Here the CDR3 reads CASSYSGSSGNTIYF. CDR3 DNA: TGTGCCAGCAGTTACTCTGGGAGCTCTGGAAACACCATATATTTT. V is TRBV6-5 and J is TRBJ1-3; D unresolved. Germline CDR1 reads MNHEY; CDR2 reads SVGAGI. V was clipped by 0 bases and J by 0 bases, with 6 bases between them. CDR3 length equals 15 residues.

This clone was counted once. The chain has TRBV6-6 and TRBJ2-2, with D maybe TRBD1 (5 bases). Per the germline V gene, CDR1 is MNHNY and CDR2 is SVGAGI (reference sequence). This CDR3 spans 13 amino acids. V was cut by 5 bases and J by 6 bases, with 10 bases left in between. Here the CDR3 DNA reads TGTGCCAGCAGTCTAACAGGAGCCGGGGAGCTGTTTTTT. Translation: CASSLTGAGELFF.

V is TRBV5-4 and J is TRBJ1-1; a possible D gene is TRBD1 (6 bases). V gave up 4 bases and J gave up 4 bases, with 20 bases separating them. Germline lookup yields CDR1 SGHNT and CDR2 YYREEE (reference sequence). This CDR3 spans 16 amino acids. This CDR3 is CASSAPGGGFGTEAFF. The CDR3 DNA follows: TGTGCCAGCAGCGCGCCGGGAGGGGGTTTTGGCACTGAAGCTTTCTTT.

V usage is TRBV7-3 and J usage is TRBJ2-7, with 8 positions matching TRBD2. Trimming at V came to 5 bases and at J to 4 bases, leaving 7 bases not matched to a gene. Germline V gives CDR1 SGHTA, CDR2 FQGTGA. The CDR3 sequence is 14 residues long. Here the CDR3 DNA reads TGTGCCAGCAGCCCAAGCGGGAGTCGATACGAGCAGTACTTC. Translating gives CASSPSGSRYEQYF. Variable domain in full (rest from reference TRBV7-3 and TRBJ2-7): GAGVSQTPSNKVTEKGKYVELRCDPISGHTALYWYRQSLGQGPEFLIYFQGTGAADDSGLPNDRFFAVRPEGSVSTLKIQRTERGDSAVYLCASSPSGSRYEQYFGPGTRLTVT.